This T cell receptor (beta chain) was identified in a study of T-cell reconstitution after alpha-beta-depleted transplantation in children (dated by TCRdb to the mid-2010s). As for the study more broadly: The study quantitatively tracked T-cell immune reconstitution after TCRalphabeta/CD19-depleted allogeneic hematopoietic cell transplantation in children using TCR repertoire profiling. The full study reports these points: In some patients, the high TCRbeta diversity seen at day 60 was put down to recipient T cells and intrathymic progenitors that had survived conditioning. Apparently early alphabetaT-cell count recovery about two months after transplant reportedly relied on only several hundred rapidly expanded clones derived from non-depleted graft cells. The frequencies of hyperexpanded clones fell over the following months, and after one year, T-cell counts and TCRbeta diversity were mostly attributed to newly produced T cells.

This clonotype was found many times. This clone's antigen is unknown. No much larger clone exists at a distance of one base, and base qualities are not known. The treatment or condition label, as the study defines it: allogeneic hematopoietic cell transplantation with graft depleted of TCRalphabeta T cells and CD19 B cells. The children who served as transplant recipients had been given grafts of TCRalphabeta/CD19-depleted allogeneic hematopoietic cells. The protocol used for the library was PCR. This sample was sequenced with an Illumina HiSeq 2500. Molecular barcoding was employed in the preparation of TCR libraries, with unique molecular identifiers being used to normalize TCRbeta repertoire quantification. The public reads were quality trimmed at Q25 with fastp and then assembled into clones with MiXCR by TCRdb, keeping productive beta chains. Rows with one shared CDR3 protein collapse into an entry with the most common genes and DNA. This sample is represented by hundreds of thousands of distinct CDR3 sequences; 10% to 15% of them were singletons. The ten biggest clones cover 2% to 2.5% of the sample.

The CDR3 has 16 amino acids, counting the end cysteine and phenylalanine. Solely the CDR3 DNA is kept, with 48 bases framed from the first base. The junction shows trimming of 4 bases on V and 0 bases on J, plus 16 bases between the germline ends. Reading the germline V gene (reference sequence) gives CDR1 DFQATT and CDR2 SNEGSKA. This receptor chain uses TRBV20-1 and TRBJ1-5, with an unclear D gene assignment. The sequences come from PBMCs, mostly from graft donor cells, collected 360 days after TCRalphabeta/CD19-depleted stem cell transplant. The TCR sequence derives from a male patient younger than 18 who had a stem cell transplant for acute myeloid leukemia, so the T cells may come from the graft donor. The bases read TGCAGTGCTAACCTCAAAGGACCCTATAGCAATCAGCCCCAGCATTTT. It translates as CSANLKGPYSNQPQHF.